Listed here are 21 T cell receptor beta chains from one sample, sequenced in a study of T-cell reconstitution after alpha-beta-depleted transplantation in children. Researchers prepared the TCRbeta library using unique molecular identifiers, the study reports. In TCRdb, the PCR reads were re-called with MiXCR into one record per CDR3 protein. The table lists about 610,000 distinct CDR3 sequences, roughly a tenth of them singletons, with 4% in the top ten. Sequenced material: PBMCs from the stem cell graft donor, taken from the stem cell graft. These receptors were taken from a human donor who donated a stem cell graft to a child with acute myeloid leukemia.

This clonotype was seen just once. This rearrangement joins TRBV7-2 to TRBJ2-2, with unresolved D. Germline CDR1 reads SGHTA; CDR2 reads FQGNSA. The CDR3 length is 15 residues. V was pared by 8 bases and J by 0 bases, with 13 bases between. CDR3 in amino acids: CASCRAATNTGELFF. The CDR3 nucleotides read TGTGCCAGCTGCCGCGCGGCAACGAACACCGGGGAGCTGTTTTTT.

This clonotype showed up many times. V usage is TRBV10-3 and J usage is TRBJ2-7; 7 positions agree with TRBD1. The V gene's germline CDR1 is ENHRY and CDR2 SYGVKD. With V trimmed by 7 bases and J by 0 bases, 3 bases remained unmatched. The CDR3 sequence is 13 residues long. As DNA, the CDR3 is TGTGCCATCACTGGACAGGCCTCCTACGAGCAGTACTTC. It is translated as CAITGQASYEQYF.

This clonotype has more than one count but fewer than ten. This chain connects TRBV11-2 to TRBJ2-3, with 7 bases lining up with TRBD2. This CDR3 contains 17 residues. The germline V gene encodes CDR1 SGHAT and CDR2 FQNNGV. V shed 3 bases, J shed 5 bases, and the junction held 14 bases outside the gene matches. CDR3 nucleotides: TGTGCCAGCAGCTTCAGACTTTTAGCGGGCGGTGTAGATACGCAGTATTTT. It specifies CASSFRLLAGGVDTQYF.

The chain is built from TRBV29-1 and TRBJ1-1; no reliable D call. The CDR3 totals 13 residues. Germline-derived CDR1 and CDR2 are SQVTM and ANQGSEA. V shed 7 bases and J shed 0 bases, with 12 bases lying between them. CDR3: CSGSYGMNTEAFF. The CDR3 region has the DNA TGCAGCGGCTCTTACGGCATGAACACTGAAGCTTTCTTT.

This clonotype was counted only a few times. The chain links TRBV29-1 to TRBJ2-1, with 8 bases that match TRBD1. Per the germline V gene, CDR1 is SQVTM and CDR2 is ANQGSEA. CDR3 length: 15 amino acids. Trimming at V came to 8 bases and at J to 0 bases, leaving 9 bases not matched to a gene. CDR3 amino acids: CSSDPTGGSYNEQFF. The CDR3 nucleotides read TGCAGCTCCGACCCCACAGGGGGCTCCTACAATGAGCAGTTCTTC.

Only a few counts were recorded for this clonotype. The rearrangement joins TRBV20-1 to TRBJ2-5; 9 bases are a match to TRBD2. The CDR3 runs to 15 residues. Germline V CDR1 and CDR2: DFQATT, SNEGSKA (reference sequence). J lost 2 bases, V lost 6 bases, and 10 bases had no gene match. The CDR3 coding sequence is TGCAGTGCCGCCCCGACGACTAGCGGTCAAGAGACCCAGTACTTC. Translated, it gives CSAAPTTSGQETQYF.

This clonotype has ten or more counts. The chain joins TRBV29-1 to TRBJ2-3; TRBD1 matches 7 bases. Germline CDR1 reads SQVTM; CDR2 reads ANQGSEA. J lost 5 bases, V lost 8 bases, and 25 bases had no gene match. This CDR3 is built from 18 residues. As DNA, the CDR3 is TGCAGCTACAGACAGGGATCCTTTGCCGGGGATCGTGGAGATACGCAGTATTTT. Protein sequence: CSYRQGSFAGDRGDTQYF.

In its sample, this clonotype was seen a few times. The chain recombines TRBV10-3 with TRBJ2-3, with D perhaps matching TRBD1 or TRBD2 (5 bases each). Germline loops: CDR1 ENHRY, CDR2 SYGVKD. Trimming cost V 2 bases and J 2 bases, with 14 bases left between them. The CDR3 has 16 amino acids. The CDR3 reads CAISEAGTSATDTQYF. In DNA, the CDR3 is TGTGCCATCAGTGAGGCCGGGACCTCTGCCACAGATACGCAGTATTTT.

The rearrangement uses TRBV29-1 and TRBJ2-7; 10 bases are shared with TRBD2. J was trimmed by 3 bases and V by 5 bases; bases with no gene match: 7. Germline CDR1 SQVTM, CDR2 ANQGSEA. CDR3 length: 14 amino acids. The CDR3 DNA follows: TGCAGCGTTTCTAGGACTAGCGGTGACTACGAGCAGTACTTC. Translation: CSVSRTSGDYEQYF.

V and J are TRBV7-3 and TRBJ1-1; 7 bases match TRBD1. Germline CDR1 SGHTA, CDR2 FQGTGA. This CDR3 contains 13 residues. J gave up 4 bases and V 6 bases, and 5 bases lay outside the gene matches. The CDR3 reads CASREQGSTEAFF. CDR3 in DNA: TGTGCCAGCAGGGAACAGGGGAGCACTGAAGCTTTCTTT.

This clonotype was observed many times. The chain combines TRBV7-9 with TRBJ2-2, with 10 bases lining up with TRBD1. The CDR3 loop spans 16 amino acids. Trimming took 4 bases from V and 4 from J; bases not matched to a gene: 6. Germline CDR1 and CDR2: SEHNR and FQNEAQ (reference sequence). The CDR3 bases are TGTGCCAGCAGCTCGACAGGGGGCTATGGCACCGGGGAGCTGTTTTTT. Its translation: CASSSTGGYGTGELFF.

This clonotype was observed at least ten times. The chain employs TRBV5-1 and TRBJ2-5; 7 positions match TRBD2. This CDR3 is 16 amino acids long. Trimming took 0 bases from V and 2 from J; bases not matched to a gene: 7. Looked up from germline, CDR1 is SGHRS and CDR2 is YFSETQ. The CDR3 bases are TGCGCCAGCAGCTTGGGGAGCGGCGGGGGTCAAGAGACCCAGTACTTC. It specifies CASSLGSGGGQETQYF.

The chain combines TRBV12-3 or TRBV12-4 with TRBJ2-7, with TRBD1 as a possible D gene (5 bases). CDR3 length: 15 residues. V was shortened by 7 bases and J by 7 bases, with 23 bases between the two germline ends. Written as DNA, the CDR3 is TGTGCCAGCACCTTGGACAATCGGAACCTCGGGGAGCAGTACTTC. Its protein product is CASTLDNRNLGEQYF.

This clonotype has ten or more counts. The genes are TRBV7-2 and TRBJ2-2, with a weak D call TRBD1 (5 bases). This CDR3 is built from 15 residues. V gave up 2 bases and J gave up 1 base, with 8 bases separating them. The germline V gene encodes CDR1 SGHTA and CDR2 FQGNSA. The CDR3 DNA is TGTGCCAGCAGCTTAAACAGGCTGAACACCGGGGAGCTGTTTTTT. Protein sequence: CASSLNRLNTGELFF.

This sequence joins TRBV6-2 or TRBV6-3 and TRBJ2-2, with D tentatively TRBD1 (5 bases). V was cut by 8 bases and J by 6 bases, with 19 bases left in between. This CDR3 has 15 residues. Germline assignment: CDR1 MNHEY and CDR2 SVGEGT. The CDR3 sequence is CASGAGRVDSGELFF. As DNA, the CDR3 is TGTGCCAGCGGGGCCGGCAGGGTAGATTCCGGGGAGCTGTTTTTT.

Of note for this clonotype: A read error may produce the germline difference seen at one junction end. The chain combines TRBV14 with TRBJ2-3; unclear D gene. Looked up from germline, CDR1 is SGHDN and CDR2 is FVKESK. The length of the CDR3 is 17 residues. The CDR3 loop reads CASSQPGRGRSTDAQYF. CDR3 coding DNA: TGTGCCAGCAGCCAACCTGGCAGAGGACGGAGCACAGATGCGCAGTATTTT.

This clonotype was recorded a few times. V usage is TRBV7-2 and J usage is TRBJ2-3; the D gene is possibly TRBD2 (6 bases). V gave up 1 base and J gave up 6 bases, with 14 bases separating them. The CDR3 totals 15 residues. Germline values: CDR1 SGHTA, CDR2 FQGNSA. The CDR3 DNA is TGTGCCAGCAGCTTAGTAGGTAGCGGTTATGATACGCAGTATTTT. It encodes CASSLVGSGYDTQYF.

This clonotype was detected many times. This chain links TRBV20-1 with TRBJ2-1; 7 nucleotides align to TRBD2. The junction had 9 bases not matched to a gene; V was cut back by 3 bases and J by 1 base. This CDR3 comprises 16 residues. Looked up from germline, CDR1 is DFQATT and CDR2 is SNEGSKA (reference sequence). CDR3 DNA sequence: TGCAGTGCTAGGGATTTAGCGGGCCCTTCCTACAATGAGCAGTTCTTC. This translates into CSARDLAGPSYNEQFF.

The J gene is TRBJ2-1, the V gene TRBV7-9; D gene uncertain. V was cut by 5 bases and J by 5 bases, with 10 bases left in between. There are 13 residues in the CDR3. The germline CDR1 and CDR2 sequences are SEHNR and FQNEAQ (reference sequence). The CDR3 DNA follows: TGTGCCAGCAGCCTAAGGCGGAACAATGAGCAGTTCTTC. Amino acids: CASSLRRNNEQFF.

DNA of the CDR3: TGTGCCAGCTGTAAGGCGGGAGGGCCCAGCAATGAGCAGTTCTTC. Its protein is CASCKAGGPSNEQFF. J is TRBJ2-1 and V is TRBV6-2 or TRBV6-3; 9 bases fit TRBD2. CDR3 length equals 15 residues. The V gene end was trimmed by 8 bases and the J gene end by 6 bases; junction bases not matched to a gene: 11. The germline V gene has CDR1 MNHEY and CDR2 SVGEGT.

Only a few counts were recorded for this clonotype. The gene calls are TRBV3-1 and TRBJ2-6; 9 nucleotides align to TRBD2. V lost 8 bases, J lost 11 bases, and 1 base stayed unmatched. The CDR3 consists of 11 residues. The germline gives CDR1 LGHDT, CDR2 YNNKEL (reference sequence). CDR3 residues: CASRGGDVLTF. The CDR3 nucleotides read TGTGCCAGCCGCGGGGGGGACGTCCTGACTTTC. Full variable domain (remainder filled in from reference TRBV3-1 and TRBJ2-6): DTAVSQTPKYLVTQMGNDKSIKCEQNLGHDTMYWYKQDSKKFLKIMFSYNNKELIINETVPNRFSPKSPDKAHLNLHINSLELGDSAVYFCASRGGDVLTFGAGSRLTVL.